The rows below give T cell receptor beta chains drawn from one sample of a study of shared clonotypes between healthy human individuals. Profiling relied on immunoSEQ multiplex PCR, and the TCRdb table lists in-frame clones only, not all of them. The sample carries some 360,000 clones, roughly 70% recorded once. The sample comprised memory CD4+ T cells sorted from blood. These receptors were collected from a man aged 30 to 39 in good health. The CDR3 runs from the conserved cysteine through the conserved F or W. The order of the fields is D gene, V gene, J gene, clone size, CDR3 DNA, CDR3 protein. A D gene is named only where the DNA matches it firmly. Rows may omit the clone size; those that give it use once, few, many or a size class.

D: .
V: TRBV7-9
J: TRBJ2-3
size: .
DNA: TGTGCCAGCAGCTTATGGCAGGGGCGCGTAGTCACAGATACGCAGTATTTT
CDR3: CASSLWQGRVVTDTQYF

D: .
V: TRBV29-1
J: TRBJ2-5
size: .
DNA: TGCAGCGTCATTCCCGCAACAGGGAATCAAGAGACCCAGTACTTC
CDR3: CSVIPATGNQETQYF

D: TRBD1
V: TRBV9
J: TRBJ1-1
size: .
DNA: TGTGCCAGCAGCGTGACAGGGAATGGTGAAGCTTTCTTT
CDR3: CASSVTGNGEAFF

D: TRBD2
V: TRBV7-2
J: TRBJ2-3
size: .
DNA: TGTGCCAGCAGTCTAGCGGGTCACACAGATACGCAGTATTTT
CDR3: CASSLAGHTDTQYF

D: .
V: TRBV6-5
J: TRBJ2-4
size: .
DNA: TGTGCCAGCAGTAGCTCAAACATTCAGTACTTC
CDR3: CASSSSNIQYF

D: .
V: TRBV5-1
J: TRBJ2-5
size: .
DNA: TGCGCCAGCAAGGGCGCGGGACAAGAGACCCAGTACTTC
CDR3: CASKGAGQETQYF

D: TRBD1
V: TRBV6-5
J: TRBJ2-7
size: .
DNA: TGTGCCAGCAGCCCCGGGACAGCCGGCTACGAGCAGTACTTC
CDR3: CASSPGTAGYEQYF

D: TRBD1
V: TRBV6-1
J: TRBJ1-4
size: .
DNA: TGTGCCAGCTCTGGGCCAGGGGGTAATGAAAAACTGTTTTTT
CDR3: CASSGPGGNEKLFF

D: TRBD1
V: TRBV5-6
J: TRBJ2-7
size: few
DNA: TGTGCCAGCAGCGCGACAGGGATCTACGAGCAGTACTTC
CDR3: CASSATGIYEQYF

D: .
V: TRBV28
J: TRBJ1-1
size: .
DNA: TGTGCCAGCAGTTTAATAGTGCAGAAGAACACTGAAGCTTTCTTT
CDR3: CASSLIVQKNTEAFF

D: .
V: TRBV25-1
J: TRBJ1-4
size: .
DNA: TGTGCCAGCAGTGTGGAAGGAGGCCGCGGGGAAAAACTGTTTTTT
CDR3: CASSVEGGRGEKLFF

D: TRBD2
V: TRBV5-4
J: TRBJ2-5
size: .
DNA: TGTGCCAGCAGCTCGGGACTAGTTGGCCAAGAGACCCAGTACTTC
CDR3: CASSSGLVGQETQYF

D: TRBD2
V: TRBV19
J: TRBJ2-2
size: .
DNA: TGTGCCAGTAGCAATAAAAGACTAGCGGGGGTGACCGGGGAGCTGTTTTTT
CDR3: CASSNKRLAGVTGELFF

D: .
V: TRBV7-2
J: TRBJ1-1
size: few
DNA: TGTGCCAGCAGCTTAGAGGCAGGCAATGAAGCTTTCTTT
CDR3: CASSLEAGNEAFF

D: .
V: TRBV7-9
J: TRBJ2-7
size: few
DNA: TGTGCCAGCAGCTTCAAGGCAGGGGGGGTATCCGAGCAGTACTTC
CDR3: CASSFKAGGVSEQYF

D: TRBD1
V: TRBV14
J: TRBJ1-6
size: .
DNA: TGTGCCAGCAGCCAAGATCCTTTTGAGACAGGGTATAATTCACCCCTCCACTTT
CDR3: CASSQDPFETGYNSPLHF

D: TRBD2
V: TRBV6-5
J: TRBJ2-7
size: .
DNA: TGTGCCAGCAGTTACTTGTCCGGGACTACAACCTACGAGCAGTACTTC
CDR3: CASSYLSGTTTYEQYF

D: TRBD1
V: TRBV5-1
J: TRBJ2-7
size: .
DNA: TGCGCCAGCAGCTTGGCCCCGGGACAGGCCTACGAGCAGTACTTC
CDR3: CASSLAPGQAYEQYF

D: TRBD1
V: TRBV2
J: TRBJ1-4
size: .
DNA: TGTGCCAGCTCTGGGACAGGAGCTGAAAAACTGTTTTTT
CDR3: CASSGTGAEKLFF

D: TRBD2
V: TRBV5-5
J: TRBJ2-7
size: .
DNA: TGTGCCAGCAGCTTACCCGGGACTAGAATCTACGAGCAGTACTTC
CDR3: CASSLPGTRIYEQYF

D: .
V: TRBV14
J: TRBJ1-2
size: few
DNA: TGTGCCAGCAGCCAAGGCCTACAGTATGGCTACACCTTC
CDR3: CASSQGLQYGYTF

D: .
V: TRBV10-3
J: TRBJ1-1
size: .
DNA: TGTGCCATCAAAGGGGGAGGGGGGAACACTGAAGCTTTCTTT
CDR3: CAIKGGGGNTEAFF

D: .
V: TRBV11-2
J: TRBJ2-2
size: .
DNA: TGTGCCAGCAGCTTATTCGACACCGGGGAGCTGTTTTTT
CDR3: CASSLFDTGELFF

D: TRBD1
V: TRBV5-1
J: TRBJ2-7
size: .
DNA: TGCGCCAGCAAACAGGGGGAAGGCTACGAGCAGTACTTC
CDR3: CASKQGEGYEQYF

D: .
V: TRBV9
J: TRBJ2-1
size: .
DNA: TGTGCCAGCAGCCCCAAGCCCATGGCGGTGCGCAATGAGCAGTTCTTC
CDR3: CASSPKPMAVRNEQFF

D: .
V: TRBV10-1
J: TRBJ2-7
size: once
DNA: TGCGCCAGCAGTGACGGGGACACGATCTACAAGCAGTACTTC
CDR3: CASSDGDTIYKQYF

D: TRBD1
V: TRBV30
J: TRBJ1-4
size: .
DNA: TGTGCCTGGAGTGAGGGACAGGGAGTTCCAAAACTGTTTTTT
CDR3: CAWSEGQGVPKLFF

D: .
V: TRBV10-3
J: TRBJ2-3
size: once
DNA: TGTGCCATCAGCCCACAGGTGAGGGCAGATACGCAGTATTTT
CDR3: CAISPQVRADTQYF

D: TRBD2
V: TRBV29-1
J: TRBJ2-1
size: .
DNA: TGCAGCGTTTATCGCGGGACTAGAGCGGGTGAGCAGTTCTTC
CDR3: CSVYRGTRAGEQFF

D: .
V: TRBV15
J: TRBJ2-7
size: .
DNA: TGTGCCACCAGCAGCCGATTATCCTACGAGCAGTACTTC
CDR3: CATSSRLSYEQYF

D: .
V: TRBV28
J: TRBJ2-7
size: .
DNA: TGTGCCAGCAGTTTATTTCGCGGGAACTCCTACGAGCAGTACTTC
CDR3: CASSLFRGNSYEQYF

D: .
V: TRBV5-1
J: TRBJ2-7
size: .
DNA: TGCGCCAGCAGCCTGAGCGGACAGAACTACGAGCAGTACTTC
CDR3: CASSLSGQNYEQYF

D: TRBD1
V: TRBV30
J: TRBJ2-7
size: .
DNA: TGTGCCTGGAGTGCGGGACAGATCTACGAGCAGTACTTC
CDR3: CAWSAGQIYEQYF

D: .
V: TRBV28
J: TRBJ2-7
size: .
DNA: TGTGCCAGCAGTTTGGGGGGTGGGGTTCCGATCGAGCAGTACTTC
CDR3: CASSLGGGVPIEQYF

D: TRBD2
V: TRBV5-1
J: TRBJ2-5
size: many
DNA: TGCGCCAGCACTCAACTAGCGGGAGTTGAGACCCAGTACTTC
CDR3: CASTQLAGVETQYF

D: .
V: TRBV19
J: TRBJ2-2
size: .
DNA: TGTGCCAGTAGTATCGGCGGGCCCGGGGAGCTGTTTTTT
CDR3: CASSIGGPGELFF

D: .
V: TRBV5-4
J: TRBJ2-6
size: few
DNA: TGTGCCAGCAGCTTGGTTCGGCAGTCTGGGGCCAACGTCCTGACTTTC
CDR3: CASSLVRQSGANVLTF

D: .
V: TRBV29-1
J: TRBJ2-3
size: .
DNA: TGCAGCGTTGATTGGAACACAGATACGCAGTATTTT
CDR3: CSVDWNTDTQYF

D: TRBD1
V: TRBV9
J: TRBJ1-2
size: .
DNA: TGTGCCAGCAGCGGCCGACAGGGGACTAACTATGGCTACACCTTC
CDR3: CASSGRQGTNYGYTF

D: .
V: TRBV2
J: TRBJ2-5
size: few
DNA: TGTGCCAGCAGTGGCGGTTTGGTCCAAGAGACCCAGTACTTC
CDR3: CASSGGLVQETQYF

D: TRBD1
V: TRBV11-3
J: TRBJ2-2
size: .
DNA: TGTGCCAGCAGACAGGGGATCGACACCGGGGAGCTGTTTTTT
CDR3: CASRQGIDTGELFF

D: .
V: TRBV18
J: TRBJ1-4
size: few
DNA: TGTGCCAGCTCACCACCGAGCCAAGGGGGTAATGAAAAACTGTTTTTT
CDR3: CASSPPSQGGNEKLFF

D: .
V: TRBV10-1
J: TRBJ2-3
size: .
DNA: TGCGCCAGCAGTGAGTCGGTATCTTCGGACAGCTCAACGGCAGATACGCAGTATTTT
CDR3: CASSESVSSDSSTADTQYF

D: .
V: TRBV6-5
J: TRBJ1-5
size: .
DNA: TGTGCCAGCGCCCACACAGGGAGGAGCAATCAGCCCCAGCATTTT
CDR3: CASAHTGRSNQPQHF

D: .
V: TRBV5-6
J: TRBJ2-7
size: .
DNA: TGTGCCAGCAGCCGCACCCCGGGCTTGGGATCCTACGAGCAGTACTTC
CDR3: CASSRTPGLGSYEQYF